The 27 T cell receptor beta chains listed next were all sequenced from one sample in a study of T cell changes during pregnancy in multiple sclerosis (dated 2019 in TCRdb). The library was produced with the immunoSEQ multiplex PCR assay. TCRdb retrieved this table from immuneACCESS and kept in-frame rearrangements only. Not all clones are present; in checked studies, unresolved V genes account for under half, and no reason is known for the remainder. The sample contains about 60,000 clones, 93% of them found a single time. Of the sample, approximately 1.8% falls within the top ten clones. Sequenced here: peripheral blood, sampled after pregnancy. The receptors here all came from a female donor with multiple sclerosis, enrolled in a pregnancy study.

This clone was seen only once. This chain uses TRBV7-8 with TRBJ2-7; 8 bases match TRBD2. Trimming took 4 bases from V and 3 from J; bases not matched to a gene: 11. The germline V gene encodes CDR1 SGHVS and CDR2 FQNEAQ. The CDR3 sequence is 16 residues long. CDR3 DNA: TGTGCCAGCAGCTCCCGCTGGAGCGGGAGAGACTACGAGCAGTACTTC. This translates into CASSSRWSGRDYEQYF.

The gene calls are TRBV5-1 and TRBJ1-1, with TRBD1 matching over 8 bases. Germline V gene lookup returns CDR1 SGHRS and CDR2 YFSETQ. The CDR3 is 15 amino acids. The V gene end was trimmed by 1 base and the J gene end by 5 bases; junction bases not matched to a gene: 7. Here the CDR3 reads CASSLTGQGKTEAFF. CDR3 coding DNA: TGCGCCAGCAGCTTGACCGGACAGGGAAAAACTGAAGCTTTCTTT.

This chain joins TRBV5-1 and TRBJ2-3, with D perhaps TRBD1 (5 bases). The CDR3 is 15 amino acids. Germline V gene data show CDR1 as SGHRS and CDR2 as YFSETQ. With 2 bases removed from V and 2 bases from J, the gap between germline ends came to 12 bases. As DNA, the CDR3 is TGCGCCAGCAGCTTAGACCGACAGCCCACAGATACGCAGTATTTT. Residues: CASSLDRQPTDTQYF.

The V call is TRBV5-1, the J call TRBJ2-4, with D possibly TRBD2 on 5 matching bases. Germline CDR1 is SGHRS and CDR2 is YFSETQ. The CDR3 has 14 residues. Deletions cut 4 bases from V and 6 bases from J, with 14 bases between. CDR3 DNA: TGCGCCAGCAGCCCCCAGGCGGGCTTAAACATTCAGTACTTC. This sequence encodes CASSPQAGLNIQYF.

The chain's CDR3 is CSVEDLAGVGYTF. In DNA, the CDR3 is TGCAGCGTTGAAGATCTGGCAGGGGTCGGCTACACCTTC. This chain uses TRBV29-1 with TRBJ1-2, with a tentative D call TRBD1 (6 bases). Trimming left V 0 bases short and J 8 bases short, with 13 bases between. The germline gives CDR1 SQVTM, CDR2 ANQGSEA. The CDR3 runs 13 residues.

The chain employs TRBV4-3 and TRBJ2-7, with no clear D. Deletions cut 0 bases from V and 2 bases from J, with 11 bases between. Germline CDR1 is LGHNA and CDR2 is YSLEER. The length of the CDR3 is 15 residues. The DNA for the CDR3 is TGCGCCAGCAGCCAAGATAGGCAGGCCCCCTACGAGCAGTACTTC. Translating it yields CASSQDRQAPYEQYF.

The gene calls are TRBV29-1 and TRBJ1-3; D uncertain. The V gene's germline CDR1 is SQVTM and CDR2 ANQGSEA. The V end lost 4 bases, the J end lost 3 bases, and 4 bases lay between the germline ends. The CDR3 sequence is 11 residues long. CDR3 in amino acids: CSVVGGNTIYF. In nucleotides, the CDR3 is TGCAGCGTTGTCGGTGGAAACACCATATATTTT.

The chain joins TRBV25-1 to TRBJ2-2; 8 positions match TRBD2. CDR1 MGHDK and CDR2 SYGVNS come from the germline V gene. Losses at the gene ends were 8 bases for V and 3 bases for J; bases not matched to a gene: 5. CDR3 length equals 14 residues. The CDR3 DNA is TGTGCCAGCCAACGTAGCGGGGACACCGGGGAGCTGTTTTTT. Residues: CASQRSGDTGELFF.

This chain links TRBV5-6 with TRBJ2-7, with D tentatively TRBD1 (5 bases). The germline gives CDR1 SGHDT, CDR2 YYEEEE. The V end lost 1 base, the J end lost 2 bases, and 13 bases lay between the germline ends. CDR3 length: 15 amino acids. The CDR3 DNA is TGTGCCAGCAGCTTGCCTGGACATCGCCCCTACGAGCAGTACTTC. Amino acids: CASSLPGHRPYEQYF.

This sequence joins TRBV4-1 and TRBJ1-1; unclear D gene. V shed 0 bases and J shed 6 bases, with 8 bases lying between them. The CDR3 has 13 residues. From germline, CDR1 is MGHRA and CDR2 YSYEKL. CDR3 loop: CASSQERSPEAFF. The CDR3 nucleotides read TGCGCCAGCAGCCAAGAACGGAGTCCTGAAGCTTTCTTT.

The rearrangement links TRBV21-1 to TRBJ2-7; the D call TRBD1 from the table was never checked on the DNA. TRBV21-1 corresponds to a pseudogene. The CDR3 runs to 14 residues. Written as DNA, the CDR3 is TGTGCCAGCAGCAACGGGACAGGGGCCTACGAGCAGTACTTC. Translating it yields CASSNGTGAYEQYF.

The rearrangement links TRBV5-6 to TRBJ1-3; TRBD1 matches 7 bases. The CDR3 runs 19 residues. V was pared by 2 bases and J by 0 bases, with 14 bases of the junction left unmatched. In germline, CDR1 is SGHDT, CDR2 YYEEEE. For the CDR3, the DNA is TGTGCCAGCAGCTTCCTCTCCACAGGGAACAGGGGCTCTGGAAACACCATATATTTT. This translates into CASSFLSTGNRGSGNTIYF.

The genes are TRBV9 and TRBJ2-7; 9 bases align to TRBD1. From germline, CDR1 is SGDLS and CDR2 YYNGEE. After removal of 4 bases from V and 3 bases from J, the junction contained 8 bases not matched to a gene. This CDR3 region has 15 residues. In DNA, the CDR3 is TGTGCCAGCAGCAAAGCGGGACAGGGAATCTACGAGCAGTACTTC. Translated: CASSKAGQGIYEQYF.

The rearrangement uses TRBV5-4 and TRBJ1-2, with 8 bases that match TRBD1. From germline, CDR1 is SGHNT and CDR2 YYREEE (reference sequence). J was trimmed by 8 bases and V by 0 bases; bases with no gene match: 9. The length of the CDR3 is 15 residues. This chain's CDR3 is CASSLDPGQGRGYTF. CDR3 coding DNA: TGTGCCAGCAGCTTGGACCCCGGACAGGGCAGGGGCTACACCTTC.

The chain recombines TRBV27 with TRBJ2-7; 9 nucleotides line up with TRBD2. V lost 4 bases to trimming and J lost 4 bases; unmatched junction nucleotides: 5. Germline V gene lookup returns CDR1 MNHEY and CDR2 SMNVEV (reference sequence). The length of the CDR3 is 14 residues. The CDR3 region is CASSSGTSIYEQYF. CDR3 nucleotide sequence: TGTGCCAGCAGTTCCGGGACTAGCATTTACGAGCAGTACTTC.

The V gene is TRBV27, the J gene TRBJ1-1, with 10 bases matching TRBD1. With V trimmed by 5 bases and J by 1 base, 4 bases remained unmatched. Germline lookup yields CDR1 MNHEY and CDR2 SMNVEV (reference sequence). CDR3 length: 15 residues. The CDR3 sequence is CASSPRQGANTEAFF. The CDR3 nucleotides are TGTGCCAGCAGTCCTCGACAGGGGGCGAACACTGAAGCTTTCTTT.

The gene calls are TRBV7-2 and TRBJ2-1; D is perhaps TRBD2 (5 bases). The CDR3 runs 15 residues. CDR1 and CDR2 (germline): SGHTA, FQGNSA. V was cut by 2 bases and J by 7 bases, with 15 bases left in between. In DNA form, the CDR3 reads TGTGCCAGCAGCTTATTACGGGGAGAGAAGAATGAGCAGTTCTTC. Translation: CASSLLRGEKNEQFF.

The chain joins TRBV15 to TRBJ2-7; 7 positions match TRBD1. The germline V gene encodes CDR1 LNHNV and CDR2 YYDKDF (reference sequence). The length of the CDR3 is 14 residues. The junction had 9 bases not matched to a gene; V was cut back by 5 bases and J by 5 bases. CDR3: CATSRQGSNNEQYF. DNA for the CDR3: TGTGCCACCAGCCGACAGGGTTCAAACAACGAGCAGTACTTC. Supplemented by reference TRBV15 and TRBJ2-7, the full variable domain reads DAMVIQNPRYQVTQFGKPVTLSCSQTLNHNVMYWYQQKSSQAPKLLFHYYDKDFNNEADTPDNFQSRRPNTSFCFLDIRSPGLGDTAMYLCATSRQGSNNEQYFGPGTRLTVT.

V usage is TRBV7-2 and J usage is TRBJ2-7; 12 bases fit TRBD2. Germline V lookup: CDR1 SGHTA, CDR2 FQGNSA. CDR3 length: 15 amino acids. Germline trimming cut 4 bases from V and 3 bases from J; bases unmatched to any gene: 4. The CDR3 region is CASSSRLAGDYEQYF. CDR3 DNA: TGTGCCAGCAGCTCTCGACTAGCGGGAGACTACGAGCAGTACTTC.

The V gene is TRBV28, the J gene TRBJ2-5; possibly TRBD1 for D (5 bases). Germline CDR1 and CDR2: MDHEN and SYDVKM. The CDR3 extends over 15 amino acids. Deletions cut 5 bases from V and 0 bases from J, with 13 bases between. The CDR3 DNA reads as TGTGCCAGCAGTCCCCGACAGATATACCAAGAGACCCAGTACTTC. Encoded protein: CASSPRQIYQETQYF.

Only one count was recorded for this clone. The V and J genes are TRBV6-5 and TRBJ2-7, with TRBD2 as a possible D gene (5 bases). This CDR3 region has 14 residues. The germline V and J ends were trimmed by 8 bases and 4 bases, with 18 bases remaining between them. Germline-derived CDR1 and CDR2 are MNHEY and SVGAGI. CDR3 DNA sequence: TGTGCCAGCCGGGTCATCAGCGGAACGTACGAGCAGTACTTC. Translating it yields CASRVISGTYEQYF.

The CDR3 sequence is CASSHATTNEKLFF. The CDR3 DNA reads TGTGCCAGCAGCCACGCTACAACTAATGAAAAACTGTTTTTT. The chain joins TRBV6-5 to TRBJ1-4; D is unclear. With 6 bases removed from V and 0 bases from J, the gap between germline ends came to 8 bases. CDR1 and CDR2 (germline): MNHEY, SVGAGI. This CDR3 region has 14 residues.

The chain is built from TRBV29-1 and TRBJ2-7, with 8 bases matching TRBD1. V lost 4 bases and J lost 8; bases outside the gene matches: 16. The CDR3 is 15 residues long. Germline CDR1 reads SQVTM; CDR2 reads ANQGSEA. DNA of the CDR3: TGCAGCGTTGGGATGGACAGGGAGGTAGAACGTAAGCAGTACTTC. It encodes CSVGMDREVERKQYF.

The genes are TRBV7-9 and TRBJ2-7; D perhaps matches TRBD2 (5 bases). V was pared by 1 base and J by 2 bases, with 18 bases between. The V gene's germline CDR1 is SEHNR and CDR2 FQNEAQ (reference sequence). The CDR3 is 17 residues long. DNA for the CDR3: TGTGCCAGCAGCTTAGGCCACACTACGGGAATTCCCTACGAGCAGTACTTC. Protein sequence: CASSLGHTTGIPYEQYF.

This clone was counted once. J is TRBJ2-7 and V is TRBV10-2, with 7 bases matching TRBD2. The CDR3 has 16 residues. V trimming: 10 bases; J trimming: 0 bases; junction bases outside the gene matches: 15. Germline V CDR1 and CDR2: WSHSY, SAAADI. CDR3 sequence (DNA): TGCGCCACCGCCGAAGGAGCTAGCGGTTACTCCTACGAGCAGTACTTC. This encodes CATAEGASGYSYEQYF.

The chain has TRBV7-9 and TRBJ2-1; 11 nucleotides align to TRBD2. Germline lookup yields CDR1 SEHNR and CDR2 FQNEAQ (reference sequence). The CDR3 spans 16 residues. V shed 2 bases and J 5 bases; nucleotides not matched to a gene: 5. CDR3 sequence reads: CASSLILAGGDNEQFF. The CDR3 nucleotides are TGTGCCAGCAGCTTAATTTTAGCGGGAGGGGACAATGAGCAGTTCTTC.

This clone has only one observation. The chain combines TRBV19 with TRBJ1-5; the D gene is possibly TRBD1 (5 bases). Trimming took off 8 bases at V and 1 base at J, with 9 bases between the two ends. CDR1 and CDR2 (germline): LNHDA, SQIVND (reference sequence). CDR3 size: 13 residues. CDR3 residues: CASGRGSNQPQHF. CDR3 nucleotides: TGTGCCAGTGGCCGGGGGAGCAATCAGCCCCAGCATTTT.